Presented here are 21 T cell receptor beta chains from one specimen sequenced in a study of blood T cells in healthy people across ages. The authors ran a second PCR of roughly 7 to 11 cycles using a sample-barcoded 5' primer and a J-beta primer mix. From the 5' RACE reads, TCRdb called clonotypes with MiXCR, one entry per CDR3 protein. The sample consists of some 880,000 distinct CDR3 sequences, around 36% of them appearing once. Sequencing used blood. Receptor source: a young man in good health.

The rearrangement joins TRBV25-1 to TRBJ2-1; 9 positions agree with TRBD2. CDR1 is MGHDK, CDR2 SYGVNS, per germline. The CDR3 runs to 15 residues. V shed 5 bases and J 0 bases; nucleotides not matched to a gene: 2. CDR3 region: CASSPLAGSYNEQFF. The DNA for the CDR3 is TGTGCCAGCAGTCCACTAGCGGGCTCCTACAATGAGCAGTTCTTC.

The chain recombines TRBV4-3 with TRBJ2-2; maybe TRBD2 (6 bases). Germline assignment: CDR1 LGHNA and CDR2 YSLEER. This CDR3 has 13 amino acids. Trimming cost V 8 bases and J 4 bases, with 11 bases left between them. Here the CDR3 reads CASAGHITGELFF. In nucleotides, the CDR3 is TGCGCCAGCGCGGGGCATATCACCGGGGAGCTGTTTTTT.

The chain recombines TRBV29-1 with TRBJ1-1; D not resolved. CDR1 is SQVTM, CDR2 ANQGSEA, per germline. V lost 8 bases, J lost 4 bases, and 8 bases lay in between. This CDR3 region has 10 residues. CDR3 coding DNA: TGCAGCCCCTCTTCCACTGAAGCTTTCTTT. This translates into CSPSSTEAFF.

Of note for this clonotype: A junction end diverges from the germline sequence, so it may reflect a read error. The chain links TRBV5-1 to TRBJ1-1, with 8 bases fitting TRBD1. The germline V gene has CDR1 SGHRS and CDR2 YFSETQ. The CDR3 runs 14 residues. CDR3 in DNA: TGTGCCAGCAGCTTAGCCACAGGGGGCACTGAAGCTTTCTTT. It specifies CASSLATGGTEAFF.

J is TRBJ2-5 and V is TRBV5-1, with 8 bases fitting TRBD1. The CDR3 loop spans 14 amino acids. The trim removed 4 bases at V and 11 bases at J, leaving 13 bases unmatched. CDR1 and CDR2 (germline): SGHRS, YFSETQ. The DNA of the CDR3 is TGCGCCAGCAGCCGCAGGACAGGGCAAGCAGAGCAGTACTTC. As protein: CASSRRTGQAEQYF.

Only a few counts were recorded for this clonotype. The chain combines TRBV7-9 with TRBJ2-4; D may match TRBD1 or TRBD2 (6 bases each). Deletions cut 5 bases from V and 13 bases from J, with 27 bases between. The CDR3 totals 16 residues. CDR1 and CDR2 from the germline V gene are SEHNR and FQNEAQ (reference sequence). The CDR3 protein is CASSRGPDSSRQEQYF. CDR3 DNA sequence: TGTGCCAGCAGCCGGGGGCCCGATTCATCCAGGCAGGAGCAGTACTTC.

About this clonotype: A junction boundary mismatches the germline segment, possibly from a read error. The genes are TRBV7-2 and TRBJ1-4; 7 positions agree with TRBD1. CDR1 and CDR2 (germline): SGHTA, FQGNSA. CDR3 length: 15 residues. CDR3 protein: CASSLETGTNGKLFF. The CDR3 coding sequence is TGTGCCAGCAGCTTGGAGACAGGGACTAATGGAAAACTGTTTTTT. Full variable domain (missing parts from reference TRBV7-2 and TRBJ1-4): GAGVSQSPSNKVTEKGKDVELRCDPISGHTALYWYRQSLGQGLEFLIYFQGNSAPDKSGLPSDRFSAERTGGSVSTLTIQRTQQEDSAVYLCASSLETGTNGKLFFGSGTQLSVL.

The gene calls are TRBV6-5 and TRBJ2-5, with TRBD2 matching 9 bases. The CDR3 has 13 amino acids. V gave up 7 bases and J gave up 3 bases; unmatched junction bases: 3. Germline V lookup: CDR1 MNHEY, CDR2 SVGAGI. CDR3: CASTKRGEETQYF. DNA for the CDR3: TGTGCCAGCACGAAGCGGGGGGAAGAGACCCAGTACTTC.

The chain has TRBV20-1 and TRBJ1-2; tentative D call: TRBD1 (6 bases). Germline loops: CDR1 DFQATT, CDR2 SNEGSKA (reference sequence). The V and J ends lost 6 bases and 4 bases respectively, with 24 bases between them. This CDR3 spans 16 amino acids. The CDR3 is CSAPVGWQGSGYGYTF. Here the CDR3 DNA reads TGCAGTGCCCCCGTGGGTTGGCAGGGGTCTGGCTATGGCTACACCTTC.

The gene calls are TRBV5-1 and TRBJ2-5; 11 bases line up with TRBD2. The CDR3 totals 15 residues. Trimming took 4 bases from V and 5 from J; bases not matched to a gene: 7. Germline CDR1 reads SGHRS; CDR2 reads YFSETQ. The CDR3 spells CASSPTSGASETQYF. Written as DNA, the CDR3 is TGCGCCAGCAGCCCGACTAGCGGGGCGTCCGAGACCCAGTACTTC.

V is TRBV14 and J is TRBJ1-2, with TRBD1 matching over 12 bases. V trimming: 0 bases; J trimming: 7 bases; junction bases outside the gene matches: 6. The CDR3 totals 16 residues. CDR1 and CDR2 from the germline V gene are SGHDN and FVKESK. The CDR3: CASSQDLGQGAAGYTF. DNA of the CDR3: TGTGCCAGCAGCCAAGATCTGGGACAGGGGGCTGCTGGCTACACCTTC. Supplemented by reference TRBV14 and TRBJ1-2, the full variable domain reads EAGVTQFPSHSVIEKGQTVTLRCDPISGHDNLYWYRRVMGKEIKFLLHFVKESKQDESGMPNNRFLAERTGGTYSTLKVQPAELEDSGVYFCASSQDLGQGAAGYTFGSGTRLTVV.

In DNA, the CDR3 is TGCAGTGCTAGAAACAGGGCAGGGTTGGGTAATTCACCCCTCCACTTT. Protein: CSARNRAGLGNSPLHF. The rearrangement links TRBV20-1 to TRBJ1-6; weak D call: TRBD1 (6 bases). The CDR3 consists of 16 residues. V gave up 2 bases and J gave up 6 bases, with 17 bases separating them. Looked up from germline, CDR1 is DFQATT and CDR2 is SNEGSKA (reference sequence).

This CDR3 is CSARTGDMLYEQYF. The CDR3 DNA is TGCAGTGCTAGGACCGGGGACATGCTTTACGAGCAGTACTTC. The J gene is TRBJ2-7, the V gene TRBV20-1; D possibly corresponds to TRBD1 (6 bases). This CDR3 region has 14 residues. V was cut by 3 bases and J by 4 bases, with 16 bases left in between. The germline V gene encodes CDR1 DFQATT and CDR2 SNEGSKA (reference sequence).

The chain recombines TRBV2 with TRBJ2-3, with a tentative D call TRBD2 (5 bases). V lost 7 bases and J lost 1, with 9 bases in between. The CDR3 has 13 residues. Germline-derived CDR1 and CDR2 are SNHLY and FYNNEI. The CDR3 sequence: CASNGVGTDTQYF. The CDR3, as DNA: TGTGCCAGCAACGGGGTGGGCACAGATACGCAGTATTTT. Supplemented by reference TRBV2 and TRBJ2-3, the full variable domain reads EPEVTQTPSHQVTQMGQEVILRCVPISNHLYFYWYRQILGQKVEFLVSFYNNEISEKSEIFDDQFSVERPDGSNFTLKIRSTKLEDSAMYFCASNGVGTDTQYFGPGTRLTVL.

Turning to this clonotype: This could be a read error, since a much larger clone is one nucleotide away. The chain is built from TRBV27 and TRBJ2-5, with D possibly TRBD1 on 5 matching bases. The J call may be in error: the DNA end matches TRBJ2-7 better. The CDR3 runs 13 residues. Germline CDR1 and CDR2: MNHEY and SMNVEV (reference sequence). The CDR3 loop reads CTSRPITGYEQYF. For the CDR3, the DNA is TGTACCAGCAGACCGATAACAGGTTACGAGCAGTACTTC.

The chain joins TRBV20-1 to TRBJ2-1; TRBD2 aligns across 11 bases. Germline-derived CDR1 and CDR2 are DFQATT and SNEGSKA (reference sequence). J lost 9 bases, V lost 3 bases, and 10 bases had no gene match. The CDR3 extends over 15 amino acids. The CDR3 region is CSARVAGGRQSEQFF. The CDR3 nucleotides are TGCAGTGCTAGGGTAGCGGGGGGGCGTCAGAGTGAGCAGTTCTTC.

This chain uses TRBV11-2 with TRBJ2-7; 8 bases match TRBD2. Germline CDR1 and CDR2: SGHAT and FQNNGV. Germline trimming cut 0 bases from V and 2 bases from J; bases unmatched to any gene: 6. CDR3 length: 16 amino acids. The CDR3 sequence is CASSLDAGGVPYEQYF. The CDR3 nucleotides are TGTGCCAGCAGCTTAGATGCGGGGGGAGTGCCCTACGAGCAGTACTTC.

This clonotype was seen a handful of times. The rearrangement links TRBV7-9 to TRBJ1-2; D is perhaps TRBD1 (6 bases). There are 14 residues in the CDR3. The germline V gene has CDR1 SEHNR and CDR2 FQNEAQ (reference sequence). Between the trimmed V and J ends, which lost 2 bases and 8 bases, there was a span of 15 bases. CDR3 sequence reads: CASSLRGQGKGYTF. DNA of the CDR3: TGTGCCAGCAGCTTACGCGGTCAGGGGAAAGGCTACACCTTC.

The gene calls are TRBV20-1 and TRBJ2-3; 7 nucleotides line up with TRBD2. The J segment lost 4 bases and the V segment lost 4 bases, leaving 5 bases of the junction unmatched. Germline V gene sequence: CDR1 DFQATT, CDR2 SNEGSKA (reference sequence). The CDR3 totals 13 residues. CDR3: CSATGGSADTQYF. The CDR3 DNA reads TGCAGTGCTACGGGGGGTAGCGCAGATACGCAGTATTTT.

To note about this clonotype: Given a much more abundant clone one base away, this may be a read error. This chain uses TRBV5-1 with TRBJ2-5; 8 nucleotides agree with TRBD2. From germline, CDR1 is SGHRS and CDR2 YFSETQ. The CDR3 loop spans 13 amino acids. V lost 7 bases, J lost 11 bases, and 13 bases stayed unmatched. The DNA of the CDR3 is TGCGCCAGCCAGCGGGGGCCGGGGAATGAGCAGTACTTC. Translation gives CASQRGPGNEQYF.

The genes are TRBV6-2 or TRBV6-3 and TRBJ2-1, with D perhaps TRBD2 (6 bases). Per germline, CDR1 MNHEY and CDR2 SVGEGT. CDR3 length equals 16 residues. V was trimmed by 0 bases and J by 6 bases, leaving 15 bases between them. CDR3 nucleotide sequence: TGTGCCAGCAGTTACTCAGGGGTAGCGGCCTTCAATGAGCAGTTCTTC. Encoded protein: CASSYSGVAAFNEQFF.